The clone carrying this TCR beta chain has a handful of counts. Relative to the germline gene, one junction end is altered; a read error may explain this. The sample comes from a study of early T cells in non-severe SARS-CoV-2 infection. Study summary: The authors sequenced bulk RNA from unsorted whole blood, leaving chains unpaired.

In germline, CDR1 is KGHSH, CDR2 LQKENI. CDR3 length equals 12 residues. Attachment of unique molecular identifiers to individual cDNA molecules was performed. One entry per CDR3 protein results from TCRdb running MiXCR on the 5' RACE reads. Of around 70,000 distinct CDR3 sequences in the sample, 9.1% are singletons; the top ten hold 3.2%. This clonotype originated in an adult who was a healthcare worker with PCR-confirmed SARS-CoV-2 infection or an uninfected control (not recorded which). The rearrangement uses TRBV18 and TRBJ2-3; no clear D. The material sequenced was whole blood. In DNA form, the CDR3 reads TGTGTCAGCTCACCATTTCAAGATACGCAGTATTTT. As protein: CVSSPFQDTQYF. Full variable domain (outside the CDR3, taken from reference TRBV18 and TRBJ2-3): NAGVMQNPRHLVRRRGQEARLRCSPMKGHSHVYWYRQLPEEGLKFMVYLQKENIIDESGMPKERFSAEFPKEGPSILRIQQVVRGDSAAYFCVSSPFQDTQYFGPGTRLTVL.